This TCR beta chain originates from a study of cytomegalovirus exposure and HLA in healthy donors. At the level of the study: The same platform as the roughly 670 first-cohort repertoires was used for the roughly 130 validation repertoires, a later analysis reported.

A word on this clone: Its antigen is as yet unknown.

Assay used: immunoSEQ multiplex PCR; TCRdb lists only in-frame clones, some missing. The sample has under 200,000 clones, approximately 96% seen once. Trimming cost V 9 bases and J 3 bases; bases outside gene matches: 12. CDR1 is SNHLY and CDR2 is FYNNEI in the germline V gene. This CDR3 region has 15 residues. Findings of the study overall: The listing of roughly 160 TCR beta chains classed them as cytomegalovirus-associated. Published work reported that the classifier diagnosed cytomegalovirus status with high specificity and sensitivity.

This clonotype originated in a young woman in good health and CMV-seronegative. The chain joins TRBV2 to TRBJ1-2, with 8 bases that match TRBD1. The sequencing input was PBMCs. The CDR3 loop reads CARSPLATGDYGYTF. The CDR3, as DNA: TGTGCCAGAAGTCCCCTCGCGACAGGGGACTATGGCTACACCTTC.